The clone carrying this T cell receptor (beta chain) was found a few times. Its specificity is unknown. The data belong to a study of cytomegalovirus exposure and HLA in healthy donors. Study results and caveats: The study designated 150 or so TCR beta chains cytomegalovirus-associated.

The PCR used 60 Vbeta and 13 Jbeta primers. Data came from immunoSEQ multiplex PCR; TCRdb stores just in-frame clones and leaves some out. The sample carries fewer than 200,000 clones, 9.5% to 15% recorded once. There are 15 residues in the CDR3. Germline V gene sequence: CDR1 MNHEY, CDR2 SMNVEV (reference sequence). V lost 8 bases, J lost 3 bases, and 7 bases stayed unmatched. Participants comprised healthy donors of bone marrow. While unrecorded immune exposures were likely, the donors were nominally healthy when sampled. The chain carries TRBV27 and TRBJ1-5; 10 nucleotides align to TRBD1. Sequencing input: PBMCs. This TCR derives from a man between 45 and 60 years old in good health and CMV-seropositive. Here the CDR3 reads CASGLTGGNNQPQHF. The CDR3 nucleotides are TGTGCCAGCGGACTGACAGGGGGCAACAATCAGCCCCAGCATTTT.